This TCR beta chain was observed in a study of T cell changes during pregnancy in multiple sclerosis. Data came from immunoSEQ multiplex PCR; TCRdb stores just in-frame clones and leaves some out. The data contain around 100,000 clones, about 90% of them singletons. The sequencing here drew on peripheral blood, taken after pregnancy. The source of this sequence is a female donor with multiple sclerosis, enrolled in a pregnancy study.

CDR3 protein: CASSLEGSSYNEQFF. CDR3 DNA sequence: TGTGCCAGCAGCTTAGAAGGGAGCTCCTACAATGAGCAGTTCTTC. This sequence joins TRBV7-2 and TRBJ2-1, with a weak D call TRBD2 (5 bases). The germline V and J ends were trimmed by 1 base and 0 bases, with 7 bases remaining between them. Germline loops: CDR1 SGHTA, CDR2 FQGNSA. There are 15 residues in the CDR3.